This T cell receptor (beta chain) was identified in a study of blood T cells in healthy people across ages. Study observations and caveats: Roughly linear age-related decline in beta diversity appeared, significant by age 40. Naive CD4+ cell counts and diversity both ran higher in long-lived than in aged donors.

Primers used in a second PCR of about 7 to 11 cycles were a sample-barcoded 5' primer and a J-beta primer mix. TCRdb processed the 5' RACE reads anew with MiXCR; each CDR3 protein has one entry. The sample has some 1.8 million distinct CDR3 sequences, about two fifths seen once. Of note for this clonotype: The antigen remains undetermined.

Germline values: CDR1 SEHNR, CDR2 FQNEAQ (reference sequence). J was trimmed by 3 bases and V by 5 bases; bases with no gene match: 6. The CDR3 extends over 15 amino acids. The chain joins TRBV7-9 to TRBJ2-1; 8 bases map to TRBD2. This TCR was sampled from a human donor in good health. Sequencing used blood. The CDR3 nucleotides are TGTGCCAGCAGCCCCTCGGGAGGGTACTACAATGAGCAGTTCTTC. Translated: CASSPSGGYYNEQFF.